The subject of this entry is one T cell receptor beta chain. Trimming shortened V by 3 bases and J by 7 bases, and 12 bases separated the two germline ends. The CDR3 loop spans 13 amino acids. Per germline, CDR1 SGHTA and CDR2 FQGTGA. This table comes from immunoSEQ multiplex PCR, and its TCRdb copy is limited to in-frame clones, with some not included. The sample holds approximately 100,000 clones; roughly 92% are singletons and the top ten take 1.5% to 2%. This specimen comes from a study of T cell changes during pregnancy in multiple sclerosis. The material sequenced was peripheral blood, taken after pregnancy. The TCR originated in a female donor with multiple sclerosis, enrolled in a pregnancy study. The V and J genes are TRBV7-3 and TRBJ1-1; possible D gene TRBD1, 5 bases. CDR3 in DNA: TGTGCCAGCAGCTTTACTCAGGGAGGTGAAGCTTTCTTT. This translates into CASSFTQGGEAFF.